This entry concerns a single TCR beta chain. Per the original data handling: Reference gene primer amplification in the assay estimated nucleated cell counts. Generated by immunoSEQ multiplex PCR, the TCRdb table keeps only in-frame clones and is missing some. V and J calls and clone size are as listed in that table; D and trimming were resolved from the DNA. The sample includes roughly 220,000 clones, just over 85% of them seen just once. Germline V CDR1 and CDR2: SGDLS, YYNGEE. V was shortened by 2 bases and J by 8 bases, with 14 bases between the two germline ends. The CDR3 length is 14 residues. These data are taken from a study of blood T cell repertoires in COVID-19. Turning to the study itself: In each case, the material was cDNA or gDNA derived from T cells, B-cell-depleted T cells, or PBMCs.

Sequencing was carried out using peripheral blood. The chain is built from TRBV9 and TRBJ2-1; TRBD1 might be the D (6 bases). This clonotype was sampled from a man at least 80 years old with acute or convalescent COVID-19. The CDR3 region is CASSVGQGFHEQFF. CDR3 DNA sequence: TGTGCCAGCAGCGTCGGGCAGGGGTTCCATGAGCAGTTCTTC.